This TCR beta chain was identified during a study of beta chain features in type 1 diabetes listed by TCRdb under 2018. Some background on the complete study: Mean age, gender distribution, total cell number and subset yield were not different between patients and healthy donors. A total of 107,917,701 sorted cells were examined across all samples, and the number of cells per subset was strongly correlated with RNA yield. The study compared the TCRB repertoires of sorted circulating CD4+ T cell subsets in recently diagnosed type 1 diabetes patients with those in matched healthy donors. Naive and central memory subsets were obtained from all 30 or so donors, but regulatory and stem cell-like memory subsets were isolated from only 8 patients and 8 healthy donors. The paper's findings and limits, for the study overall: Because cDNA rather than genomic DNA was sequenced, highly expressing activated cells could have been over-represented, although no difference in activation and CD3 levels was found between groups. Because the HLA sub-analyses included only small numbers of individuals, any influence of HLA type on TCRB rearrangement was left unresolved. PCR may preferentially amplify shorter templates, but because patient and control samples were amplified and corrected together, any resulting skew would affect both groups equally. In all four CD4+ subsets, TCRB CDR3 length was moderately but significantly shorter in type 1 diabetes patients. At VDJ recombination sites, patients with type 1 diabetes made fewer insertions and deleted more nucleotides, a pattern implying thymic rearrangement abnormalities. Naive, central memory and regulatory TCRB repertoires appeared more similar among patients than among healthy donors.

The entire isolated RNA was reverse transcribed using the High Capacity cDNA Reverse Transcription Kit, and thus expressed TCRB transcripts were sequenced. Naive, central memory and regulatory T cell samples underwent deep immunoSEQ sequencing, averaging about 3.57 million total reads per sample. Sorted cells were lysed in RLT buffer and RNA was extracted with DNase-treated RNeasy Micro or Mini kits, depending on cell number. To prevent cross-contamination, every cell subset was processed on its own, while patient and healthy donor samples were processed together. Using the immunoSEQ multiplex PCR, TCRB sequences were amplified from cDNA into 87-bp fragments spanning the CDR3 region. Sequencing of the amplicons was performed on the Illumina HiSeq platform. As for how the authors treated the data: Synthetic template baselines were used to correct PCR bias computationally, reads within Hamming distance 2 were collapsed together, and singletons that could not be merged were discarded. Reads were aligned against IMGT so that V, D and J genes, CDR3 length and insertions or deletions at six rearrangement sites could be assigned. Within each subset, clonotype counts were normalized to sorted cell number, and only after that were true diversity and Gini coefficients computed with the tcR R package. Repertoire sharing was quantified using the overlap coefficient calculated on TCRB nucleotide sequences. As a proxy for the pre-selection repertoire, out-of-frame TCRB sequences from naive cells were analyzed. TCRdb retrieved this table from immuneACCESS and kept in-frame rearrangements only. Not all clones are present; in checked studies, unresolved V genes account for under half, and no reason is known for the remainder. Clone size and V and J calls were adopted from that table, with D and trimming inferred from the DNA. For this sample there are just over 600,000 clones; 15% to 19% appear just once. Of the sample, around 0.1% falls within the top ten clones.

Concerning this clone: It lacks a known antigen. No much larger clonotype is one base removed from it; base qualities were not supplied. The same CDR3 is also encoded by other DNA sequences in this sample.

CDR1 and CDR2, per the germline V gene, are SGHTA and FQGNSA. The CDR3, from cysteine to phenylalanine, totals 13 residues. The retained sequence is limited to the CDR3, 39 bases, with the frame set at the first base. For this chain, trimming is 5 bases at the V end and 1 base at the J end, and the number of junction bases without a gene match is 1. Each donor gave one peripheral blood draw, approximately 0.11 L on average, collected into heparinised tubes. A BD FACSAria II was used to sort naive, central memory, regulatory and stem cell-like memory CD4+ T cells with a panel that included CD45RO, CCR7, CD25, CD127, CD95 and CD27. Purity was above 95% for every sorted population. PBMCs were isolated immediately by Lymphoprep density gradient centrifugation and stained directly without culture. Samples were stained and sorted in pairs, with one healthy donor and one patient per experiment, so that batch effects were minimized.

The sample consisted of naive CD4+ T cells from blood. What this sample's cell subset or site label stands for: true naive CD4+ T cells. The TCR sequence derives from a man between 18 and 29 years old in good health. Here the chain combines TRBV7-2 and TRBJ1-1; 7 central bases correspond to TRBD1. CDR3 loop: CASSRQGNTEAFF. The bases read TGTGCCAGCAGCCGACAGGGGAACACTGAAGCTTTCTTT.